The 8 T cell receptor beta chains given below trace back to one sample, sequenced in a study of T cell responses to AZD1222 COVID-19 vaccine. TCRdb keeps only in-frame clones here, not all; method: immunoSEQ multiplex PCR. This table holds 130,000 or so clones, 85% found once. Source: peripheral blood, taken 28 days after the second dose of the MenACWY control vaccine. The receptors derive from an adult who received the MenACWY meningococcal vaccine as a control.

This chain uses TRBV6-5 with TRBJ1-1; no clear D. Trimming left V 8 bases short and J 4 bases short, with 11 bases between. Germline V gene sequence: CDR1 MNHEY, CDR2 SVGAGI. The CDR3 totals 12 residues. The CDR3 sequence: CASGRSGTEAFF. Written as DNA, the CDR3 is TGTGCCAGCGGGCGGTCGGGCACTGAAGCTTTCTTT.

The chain recombines TRBV7-6 with TRBJ2-7; TRBD1 agrees at 9 bases. CDR3 length equals 13 residues. V was pared by 5 bases and J by 8 bases, with 7 bases of the junction left unmatched. Germline lookup yields CDR1 SGHVS and CDR2 FNYEAQ. The CDR3 spells CASSPSGQGKQYF. The CDR3 DNA follows: TGTGCCAGCAGCCCGTCGGGACAGGGAAAGCAGTACTTC.

The CDR3 reads CASGVSNNEKLFF. CDR3 coding DNA: TGTGCCAGCGGGGTAAGCAATAATGAAAAACTGTTTTTT. V and J are TRBV3-1 (or the pseudogene TRBV3-2) and TRBJ1-4; D unresolved. The CDR3 sequence is 13 residues long. Looked up from germline, CDR1 is LGHDT and CDR2 is YNNKEL (reference sequence). The V end lost 8 bases, the J end lost 4 bases, and 11 bases lay between the germline ends.

This clone has a single count. V usage is TRBV7-6 and J usage is TRBJ1-5; D remains ambiguous. Trimming pared 0 bases from V and 8 bases from J, leaving 14 bases between. The V gene's germline CDR1 is SGHVS and CDR2 FNYEAQ. The CDR3 has 15 residues. The CDR3 DNA is TGTGCCAGCAGCTTAGCTCCAGGTTGGAGGGAGCCCCAGCATTTT. It is translated as CASSLAPGWREPQHF.

This chain uses TRBV5-1 with TRBJ1-2; 9 bases agree with TRBD1. The CDR3 loop spans 16 amino acids. Trimming removed 3 bases from V and 3 bases from J; junction bases left unmatched: 9. Per the germline V gene, CDR1 is SGHRS and CDR2 is YFSETQ. In DNA form, the CDR3 reads TGCGCCAGCAGCTACTCCGGGACAGGGAGGGACTATGGCTACACCTTC. This codes for CASSYSGTGRDYGYTF. Combining the CDR3 with reference TRBV5-1 and TRBJ1-2 gives the whole variable domain KAGVTQTPRYLIKTRGQQVTLSCSPISGHRSVSWYQQTPGQGLQFLFEYFSETQRNKGNFPGRFSGRQFSNSRSEMNVSTLELGDSALYLCASSYSGTGRDYGYTFGSGTRLTVV.

The chain uses TRBV23-1 and TRBJ1-5; D is undetermined. TRBV23-1 is noted as an ORF with a role that remains uncertain. The CDR3 sequence is 13 residues long. Trimming cost V 0 bases and J 9 bases, with 9 bases left between them. The CDR3 sequence is CASSQSGVGPQHF. In nucleotides, the CDR3 is TGCGCCAGCAGTCAATCAGGTGTTGGGCCCCAGCATTTT.

The gene calls are TRBV10-2 and TRBJ1-2; TRBD1 aligns across 10 bases. Germline V gives CDR1 WSHSY, CDR2 SAAADI. The ends lost 6 bases at V and 8 bases at J; junction bases unmatched: 12. The CDR3 contains 15 residues. The CDR3 reads CASREPGTGVAGYTF. DNA of the CDR3: TGCGCCAGCAGAGAGCCCGGGACAGGGGTGGCCGGCTACACCTTC.

The V and J genes are TRBV5-4 and TRBJ1-4, with 7 bases that match TRBD1. Germline V lookup: CDR1 SGHNT, CDR2 YYREEE (reference sequence). CDR3 length: 14 residues. Trimming cost V 4 bases and J 8 bases; bases outside gene matches: 8. CDR3 DNA: TGTGCCAGCAGCACCGGACAGGAGAGGGAAAAACTGTTTTTT. This translates into CASSTGQEREKLFF.